This is a list of T cell receptor beta chains from one sample in a study of cytomegalovirus exposure and HLA in healthy donors. Clones were read by immunoSEQ multiplex PCR, and TCRdb kept only the in-frame ones, dropping some. The sample includes 160,000 or so clones. Material for sequencing was PBMCs. The receptors stem from a young man in good health and CMV-seronegative. Both conserved end residues are part of each CDR3. A D gene is named only where the DNA matches it firmly.

v_call	j_call	d_call	cdr3_nt	cdr3_aa
TRBV30	TRBJ2-4	.	TGTGCCTGGAGTCCTCTTCCCGACATAGCCAAAAACATTCAGTACTTC	CAWSPLPDIAKNIQYF
TRBV28	TRBJ2-2	.	TGTGCCAGCATCCAAGGGGAGAACACCGGGGAGCTGTTTTTT	CASIQGENTGELFF
TRBV4-3	TRBJ1-1	.	TGCGCCAGCAGCCACGAAAGGTCAGGGTCTGAAGCTTTCTTT	CASSHERSGSEAFF
TRBV9	TRBJ2-5	.	TGTGCCAGCAGCGCATACAGGGAGGAGACCCAGTACTTC	CASSAYREETQYF
TRBV19	TRBJ2-7	.	TGTGCCAGTAGTATCGATTCGGGTCGGGACGAGCAGTACTTC	CASSIDSGRDEQYF
TRBV5-4	TRBJ2-7	TRBD2	TGTGCCAGCAGCTTGAATCTAGCGGGGGGTTACGAGCAGTACTTC	CASSLNLAGGYEQYF
TRBV5-1	TRBJ1-1	.	TGCGCCAGCAGCTTGGGGGGCCTGAACACTGAAGCTTTCTTT	CASSLGGLNTEAFF
TRBV9	TRBJ2-5	.	TGTGCCAGCAGCGTAGCAGCGGAAGAGACCCAGTACTTC	CASSVAAEETQYF
TRBV7-3	TRBJ2-1	TRBD2	TGTGCCAGCAGCCCAAGACTAGCGGGAGTAAATGAGCAGTTCTTC	CASSPRLAGVNEQFF
TRBV28	TRBJ1-1	TRBD1	TGTGCCAGCAGTTCGACAGGGGAGACTTCTGAAGCTTTCTTT	CASSSTGETSEAFF
TRBV6-5	TRBJ2-7	TRBD1	TGTGCCAGCAGTTACTCCGGGGACAGTTTCTACGAGCAGTACTTC	CASSYSGDSFYEQYF
TRBV25-1	TRBJ2-6	TRBD1	TGTGCCAGCAGTCTATGGGACAGTCCCTCTGGGGCCAACGTCCTGACTTTC	CASSLWDSPSGANVLTF
TRBV19	TRBJ2-3	TRBD2	TGTGCCAGTAGTATAGAAGGGACTAGCGGGGAGTATTTT	CASSIEGTSGEYF
TRBV5-1	TRBJ1-2	.	TGCGCCAGCAGCTTGGTGCAGGGCAAGGGCTATGGCTACACCTTC	CASSLVQGKGYGYTF
TRBV29-1	TRBJ1-2	.	TGCACCGGACAGCTTGCTAACTATGGCTACACCTTC	CTGQLANYGYTF
TRBV29-1	TRBJ2-1	.	TGCAGCGTTTCTTTTAGCGTCAACGGGGAGCAGTTCTTC	CSVSFSVNGEQFF
TRBV9	TRBJ1-4	.	TGTGCCAGCAGCGTAGGTACCACGGTGGTTGAAAAACTGTTTTTT	CASSVGTTVVEKLFF
TRBV6-6	TRBJ2-2	TRBD2	TGTGCCAGCATCCTGTACGGGGGGGGTGGCGGGGAGCTGTTTTTT	CASILYGGGGGELFF
TRBV7-9	TRBJ2-7	.	TGTGCCAGCAGCCCACTCAGGTACGAGCAGTACTTC	CASSPLRYEQYF
TRBV2	TRBJ2-3	.	TGTGCCAGCAGTGGCCCGGTGAGCAACACAGATACGCAGTATTTT	CASSGPVSNTDTQYF
TRBV5-4	TRBJ2-6	.	TGTGCCAGCAGTGAGAGGGAGACTGGGGCCAACGTCCTGACTTTC	CASSERETGANVLTF
TRBV11-2	TRBJ1-2	TRBD1	TGTGCCAGCAGCCCTCCGGGGACAGGGGCTTATGGCTACACCTTC	CASSPPGTGAYGYTF
TRBV6-1	TRBJ2-2	.	TGTGCCAGCAGTGAACAGTTTCAGAACCCCGGGGAGCTGTTTTTT	CASSEQFQNPGELFF
TRBV7-9	TRBJ2-7	TRBD1	TGTGCCAGCAGCCACAGGGACAGGGCCTACGAGCAGTACTTC	CASSHRDRAYEQYF
TRBV5-6	TRBJ2-7	.	TGTGCCAGTTCCAGGGCACATTACGAGCAGTACTTC	CASSRAHYEQYF
TRBV27	TRBJ1-6	.	TGTGCCAGCAGGGTACTAAGGGGTTTATGGTCACCCCTCCACTTT	CASRVLRGLWSPLHF
TRBV7-9	TRBJ2-1	TRBD2	TGTGCCAGCAGCTCCCCGGGGGGGAACAATGAGCAGTTCTTC	CASSSPGGNNEQFF
TRBV9	TRBJ1-2	.	TGTGCCAGCAGCCCACGGACAGACTATGGCTACACCTTC	CASSPRTDYGYTF
TRBV27	TRBJ1-1	TRBD1	TGTGCCAGCAGTATGACAGGGATAAATTCCATGAACACTGAAGCTTTCTTT	CASSMTGINSMNTEAFF
TRBV2	TRBJ1-5	.	TGTGCCAGCAGTGGCAGCGGCAATCAGCCCCAGCATTTT	CASSGSGNQPQHF
TRBV4-3	TRBJ1-1	.	TGCGCCAGCAGCCAAGTAATGGGGGAGGGAGCTTTCTTT	CASSQVMGEGAFF
TRBV9	TRBJ1-2	TRBD1	TGTGCCAGCAGCCCACCGGGACAGGGTGGAGGCCACACTTTC	CASSPPGQGGGHTF
TRBV11-3	TRBJ1-2	.	TGTGCCAGCAGCTATCGGGATCTTGGCTACACCTTC	CASSYRDLGYTF
TRBV4-3	TRBJ2-1	.	TGCGCCAGCAGCCAAGATGGTCGGACTTACTACAATGAGCAGTTCTTC	CASSQDGRTYYNEQFF
TRBV13	TRBJ2-7	.	TGTGCCAGCAGCTCAGCCCGGACAGCAAGCTACGAGCAGTACTTC	CASSSARTASYEQYF
TRBV10-2	TRBJ1-1	.	TGCGCCAGCAGCCCCGCGGGGGAAACTGAAGCTTTCTTT	CASSPAGETEAFF
TRBV2	TRBJ1-5	.	TGTGCCAGCAGGCCAGATAGCAATCAGCCCCAGCATTTT	CASRPDSNQPQHF
TRBV7-9	TRBJ1-4	TRBD1	TGTGCCAGCAGCACGGGACAGCAGCGTGAAAAACTGTTTTTT	CASSTGQQREKLFF
TRBV6-1	TRBJ2-2	.	TGTGCCAGCAGTGAACAGGGTGGAACCGGGGAGCTGTTTTTT	CASSEQGGTGELFF
TRBV29-1	TRBJ2-1	TRBD2	TGCAGCGTTGAAGTGACTAGCGGGAGGCGGTACAATGAGCAGTTCTTC	CSVEVTSGRRYNEQFF
TRBV28	TRBJ1-5	TRBD1	TGTGCCAGCAGTCCCAACAGGGGAGGTCAGCCCCAGCATTTT	CASSPNRGGQPQHF
TRBV7-2	TRBJ2-1	.	TGTGCCAGCGACCCCGAGTTAGCAAGGCAGTTCTTC	CASDPELARQFF
TRBV27	TRBJ1-5	TRBD1	TGTGCCAGCAGTTTCCGGGACAGGGCCAATCAGCCCCAGCATTTT	CASSFRDRANQPQHF
TRBV27	TRBJ2-1	TRBD1	TGTGCCAGCACCCGGACAGGAGTAAATGAGCAGTTCTTC	CASTRTGVNEQFF
TRBV10-3	TRBJ2-7	TRBD2	TGTGCCATCAGTGCTACTAGCGGGAGATACGAGCAGTACTTC	CAISATSGRYEQYF
TRBV30	TRBJ1-6	.	TGTGCCTGGAGTGCGGAGTATAATTCACCCCTCCACTTT	CAWSAEYNSPLHF
TRBV5-5	TRBJ2-7	.	TGTGCCAGCAGCTTGATAGGCAGCGCCTACGAGCAGTACTTC	CASSLIGSAYEQYF
TRBV7-2	TRBJ2-2	.	TGTGCCAACCGACGACTTACGTCCGGGGAGCTGTTTTTT	CANRRLTSGELFF
TRBV30	TRBJ1-4	.	TGTGCCTGGAGCCGCGGGACGGGGGATGAAAAACTGTTTTTT	CAWSRGTGDEKLFF
TRBV2	TRBJ2-1	.	TGTGCCAGCAGTGAGAGGGCGGCAGTCTACAATGAGCAGTTCTTC	CASSERAAVYNEQFF
TRBV6-1	TRBJ2-3	TRBD2	TGTGCCAGCCTGGGACTAGCGGGGACCACAGATACGCAGTATTTT	CASLGLAGTTDTQYF
TRBV15	TRBJ1-4	TRBD1	TGTGCCACCAGCCAGGTGACAGGGGCTGAAAAACTGTTTTTT	CATSQVTGAEKLFF
TRBV5-1	TRBJ1-2	TRBD1	TGCGCCAGCAGCTTGGCCAGGGGGACAGGGGGCTATGGCTACACCTTC	CASSLARGTGGYGYTF
TRBV11-3	TRBJ2-1	TRBD1	TGTGCCAGCAGCCCCCAGGGACAGAATCGGTTCTTC	CASSPQGQNRFF
TRBV23-1	TRBJ2-1	TRBD2	TGCGCCAGCAGTCAAACACCTTCTAGCGGGAGTTTCTACAATGAGCAGTTCTTC	CASSQTPSSGSFYNEQFF
TRBV6-5	TRBJ1-5	.	TGTGCCAGCAGTTACACCCCCGTAGGGGGAAATCAGCCCCAGCATTTT	CASSYTPVGGNQPQHF
TRBV5-6	TRBJ2-3	TRBD1	TGTGCCAGCAGCTCGACAGGGGGCAGTACAGATACGCAGTATTTT	CASSSTGGSTDTQYF
TRBV9	TRBJ2-1	TRBD2	TGTGCCAGCAGCCCGTGGACTCTAGCGGGAGTGGGTAATGAGCAGTTCTTC	CASSPWTLAGVGNEQFF
TRBV21-1	TRBJ1-1	.	TGTGCCAGCAGCAAAGCGCTGCGGGGATGCGGGAACACTGAAGCTTTCTTT	CASSKALRGCGNTEAFF
TRBV10-3	TRBJ2-7	TRBD2	TGTGCCATCAGTGGGGCTAGCGGGAGGACCGAGCAGTACTTC	CAISGASGRTEQYF